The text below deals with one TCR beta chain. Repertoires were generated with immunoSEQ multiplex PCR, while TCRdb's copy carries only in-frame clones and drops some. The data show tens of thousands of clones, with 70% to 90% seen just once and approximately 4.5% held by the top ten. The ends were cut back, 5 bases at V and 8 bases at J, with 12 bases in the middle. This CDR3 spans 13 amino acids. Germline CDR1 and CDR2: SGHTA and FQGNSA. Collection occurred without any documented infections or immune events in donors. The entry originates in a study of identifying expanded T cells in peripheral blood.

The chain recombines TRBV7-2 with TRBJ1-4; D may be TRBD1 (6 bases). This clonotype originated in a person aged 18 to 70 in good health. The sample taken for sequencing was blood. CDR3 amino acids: CASSPRTAEKLFF. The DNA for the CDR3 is TGTGCCAGCAGCCCGCGGACAGCCGAAAAACTGTTTTTT. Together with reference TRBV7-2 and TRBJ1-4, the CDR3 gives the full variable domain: GAGVSQSPSNKVTEKGKDVELRCDPISGHTALYWYRQSLGQGLEFLIYFQGNSAPDKSGLPSDRFSAERTGGSVSTLTIQRTQQEDSAVYLCASSPRTAEKLFFGSGTQLSVL.